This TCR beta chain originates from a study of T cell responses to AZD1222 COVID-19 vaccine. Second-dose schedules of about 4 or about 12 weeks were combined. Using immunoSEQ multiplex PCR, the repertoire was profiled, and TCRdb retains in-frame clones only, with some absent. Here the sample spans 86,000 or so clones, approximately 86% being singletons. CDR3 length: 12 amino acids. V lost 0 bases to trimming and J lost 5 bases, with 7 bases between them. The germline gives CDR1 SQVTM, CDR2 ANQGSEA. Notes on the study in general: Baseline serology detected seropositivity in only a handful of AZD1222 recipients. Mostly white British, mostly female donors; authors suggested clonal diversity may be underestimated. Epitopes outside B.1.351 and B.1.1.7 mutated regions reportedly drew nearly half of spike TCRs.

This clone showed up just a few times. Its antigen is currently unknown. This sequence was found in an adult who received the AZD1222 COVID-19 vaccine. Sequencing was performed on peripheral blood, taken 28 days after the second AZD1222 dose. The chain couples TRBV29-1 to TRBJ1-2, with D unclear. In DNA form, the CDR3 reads TGCAGCGTTGAAGATATGGGGTATGGCTACACCTTC. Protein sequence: CSVEDMGYGYTF.